This T cell receptor (beta chain) was profiled in a study of CD8 T cells in ankylosing spondylitis (TCRdb year 2017). Turning to the overall study: The study set out to find disease-linked TCR variants by profiling T cell receptor beta repertoires in ankylosing spondylitis patients and healthy donors. The whole study cohort included over 85 healthy donors and around 24 ankylosing spondylitis patients. Peripheral blood was sampled, and synovial fluid was additionally collected from ankylosing spondylitis patients. Points the paper makes about the study in general: In peripheral blood, the disease-linked clones were found at relatively low frequencies and had a CD8+ phenotype. Some motif variants were previously reported in synovial fluid and blood of reactive arthritis patients, suggesting common disease-initiation mechanisms. The disease-linked clones were reported as significantly enriched in matched synovial fluid samples from ankylosing spondylitis patients. A TCR beta motif made up of several highly homologous amino acid variants appeared to be characteristic of blood from ankylosing spondylitis patients.

Synovial fluid samples were matched to blood samples from the same ankylosing spondylitis patients. The CDR3 has 14 amino acids, counting the end cysteine and phenylalanine. Just the 42-base CDR3 DNA is kept, in frame starting at base 1. The CDR1 and CDR2 encoded by the germline V gene are MDHEN and SYDVKM. V is shortened by 8 bases, J by 0 bases, and the region joining them spans 11 bases. The listed sequencing device is Illumina HiSeq 2500. Quantitative 5'-RACE with molecular barcodes was the method used to prepare the TCR beta libraries. The paper's processing steps were these. A new computational method, built on a probabilistic model of VDJ rearrangement, was used to identify disease-linked TCR variants. In-frame beta chains were kept once TCRdb had trimmed the public reads at Q25 with fastp and called clones with MiXCR. Identical CDR3 protein sequences are pooled into one entry, listed with their most common genes and DNA. For this entry, the V and J calls and clone size follow TCRdb and not the study's own pipeline. The sample contains under 150,000 distinct CDR3 sequences, more than 7% of them found a single time. The ten top clones hold more than 7% of the sample.

A few counts support this clonotype. Which antigen it targets is not known. No base-level quality is on record; no much larger clone is a single base apart. The clonotype comes from a male donor with ankylosing spondylitis. The sample comprised synovial fluid, either unsorted or a sorted T cell fraction (not recorded which). This chain joins TRBV28 to TRBJ1-3; a tentative D call is TRBD1 (5 bases match). The CDR3 sequence is CASRDDSSGNTIYF. The bases are TGTGCCAGCCGGGACGACAGCTCTGGAAACACCATATATTTT.